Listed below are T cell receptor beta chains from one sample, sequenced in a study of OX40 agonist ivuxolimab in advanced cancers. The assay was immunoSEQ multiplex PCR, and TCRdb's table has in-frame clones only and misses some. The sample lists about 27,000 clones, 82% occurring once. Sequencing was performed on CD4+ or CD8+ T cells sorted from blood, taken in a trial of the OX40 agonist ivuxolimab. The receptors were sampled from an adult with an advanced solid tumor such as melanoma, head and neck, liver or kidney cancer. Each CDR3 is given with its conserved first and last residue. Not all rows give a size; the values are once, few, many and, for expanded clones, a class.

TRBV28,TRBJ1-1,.,CASSSDREGDTEAFF
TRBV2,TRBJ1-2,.,CASSEAAGYGYTF
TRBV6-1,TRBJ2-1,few,CASSELAGEGNEQFF
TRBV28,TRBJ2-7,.,CASSLSMGQGTNEQYF
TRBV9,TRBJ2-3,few,CASSPEEHSTDTQYF
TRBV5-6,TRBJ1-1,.,CASTRTGGNKAFF
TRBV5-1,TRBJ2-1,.,CASSLARTSGRGSVNEQFF
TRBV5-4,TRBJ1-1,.,CASSSGSGTEAFF
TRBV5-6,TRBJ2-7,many,CASRMTRRERVYEQYF
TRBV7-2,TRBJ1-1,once,CASSTRRTEAFF
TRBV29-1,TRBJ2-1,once,CSVENPVWRGSYNEQFF
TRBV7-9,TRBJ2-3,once,CASSPGQGADTQYF
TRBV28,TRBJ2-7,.,CASRKDHLSSYEQYF
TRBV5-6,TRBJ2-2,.,CASSLGYGQGGANTGELFF
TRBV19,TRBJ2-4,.,CASSPTAGNIQYF